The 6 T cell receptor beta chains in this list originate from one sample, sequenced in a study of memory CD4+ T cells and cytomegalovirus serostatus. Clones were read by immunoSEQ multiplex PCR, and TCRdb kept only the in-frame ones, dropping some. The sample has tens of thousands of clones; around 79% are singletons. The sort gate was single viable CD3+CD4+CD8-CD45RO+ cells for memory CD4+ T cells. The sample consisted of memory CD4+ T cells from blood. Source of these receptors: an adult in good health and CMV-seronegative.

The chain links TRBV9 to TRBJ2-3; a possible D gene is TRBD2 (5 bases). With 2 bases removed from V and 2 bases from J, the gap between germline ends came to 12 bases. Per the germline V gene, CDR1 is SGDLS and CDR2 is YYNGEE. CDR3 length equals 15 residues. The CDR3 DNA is TGTGCCAGCAGCGTTACAGAAGGACTCACAGATACGCAGTATTTT. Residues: CASSVTEGLTDTQYF.

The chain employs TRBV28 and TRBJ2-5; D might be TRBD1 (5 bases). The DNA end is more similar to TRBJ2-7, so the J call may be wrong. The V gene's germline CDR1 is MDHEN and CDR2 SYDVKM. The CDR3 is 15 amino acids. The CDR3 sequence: CASSPGGAERYEQYF. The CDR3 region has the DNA TGTGCCAGCAGCCCGGGTGGGGCCGAACGATACGAGCAGTACTTC.

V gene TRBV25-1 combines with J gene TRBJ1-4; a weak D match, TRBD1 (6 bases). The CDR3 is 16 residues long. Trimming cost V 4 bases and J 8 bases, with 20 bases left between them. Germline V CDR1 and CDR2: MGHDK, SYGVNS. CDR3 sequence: CASSGRGQPLGEKLFF. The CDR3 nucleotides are TGTGCCAGCAGTGGTCGGGGGCAACCCTTGGGGGAAAAACTGTTTTTT.

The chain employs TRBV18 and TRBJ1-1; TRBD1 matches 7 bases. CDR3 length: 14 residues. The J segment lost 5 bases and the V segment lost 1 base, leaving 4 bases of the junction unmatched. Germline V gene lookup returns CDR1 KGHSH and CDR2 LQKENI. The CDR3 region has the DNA TGTGCCAGCTCACCACAAGACAGGGCTACTGAAGCTTTCTTT. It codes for CASSPQDRATEAFF.

The CDR3, as DNA: TGTGCCAGCAGGATTACGGACACCAAGGCCGCCCGCTACACCTTC. Translation: CASRITDTKAARYTF. The chain recombines TRBV6-4 with TRBJ1-2, with D perhaps matching TRBD1 (5 bases). Between the trimmed V and J ends, which lost 6 bases and 9 bases, there was a span of 23 bases. Germline CDR1 is MRHNA and CDR2 is SNTAGT. This CDR3 is 15 amino acids long.

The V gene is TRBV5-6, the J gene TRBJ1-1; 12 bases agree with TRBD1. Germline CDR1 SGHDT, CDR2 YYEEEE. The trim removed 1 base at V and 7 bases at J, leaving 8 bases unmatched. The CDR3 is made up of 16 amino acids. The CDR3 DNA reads TGTGCCAGCAGCTTGCAGGGACAGGGGGCTTGGAGTGAAGCTTTCTTT. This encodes CASSLQGQGAWSEAFF.